This is a list of T cell receptor beta chains from one sample in a study of blood T cells in healthy people across ages. TCRdb itself ran the 5' RACE reads through MiXCR, one entry per CDR3 protein. This sample has some 1.4 million distinct CDR3 sequences, with about 40% found just once. Sequenced input: blood. These receptors all come from a woman aged 18-29 years in good health. Both conserved end residues are part of each CDR3. D genes are given only for firm matches. Size is omitted from some rows. Given values are once, few, many or a class for expanded clones.

J: TRBJ2-7
D: TRBD1
V: TRBV15
size: few
DNA: TGTGCCACCAGTTGGGACAGGGGGATCTACGAGCAGTACTTC
CDR3: CATSWDRGIYEQYF

J: TRBJ2-7
D: NA
V: TRBV5-1
size: few
DNA: TGCGCCAGCAGCTTAACCTCCGGGGTACCCTACGAGCAGTACTTC
CDR3: CASSLTSGVPYEQYF

J: TRBJ1-2
D: NA
V: TRBV14
size: NA
DNA: TGTGCCAGCAGCCAATTCCGGCGTGTAGGTGGCTACACCTTC
CDR3: CASSQFRRVGGYTF

J: TRBJ2-5
D: TRBD2
V: TRBV10-3
size: few
DNA: TGTGCCATCAGTGCAGGGACTAGCGGCCAAGAGACCCAGTACTTC
CDR3: CAISAGTSGQETQYF

J: TRBJ1-4
D: TRBD1
V: TRBV7-2
size: NA
DNA: TGTGCCAGCAGCGTACAGGGGGCCGTTGAAAAACTGTTTTTT
CDR3: CASSVQGAVEKLFF

J: TRBJ1-2
D: NA
V: TRBV11-2
size: few
DNA: TGTGCCAGCAGCCTCCTGAAGGGGACTGGCTATGGCTACACCTTC
CDR3: CASSLLKGTGYGYTF

J: TRBJ2-7
D: TRBD2
V: TRBV28
size: NA
DNA: TGTGCCAGCAGTTCCGCGGGGGTTGTCTACGAGCAGTACTTC
CDR3: CASSSAGVVYEQYF

J: TRBJ2-3
D: TRBD2
V: TRBV20-1
size: few
DNA: TGCAGTGCAACTATAGCGGGGGGGCCGGCAGATACGCAGTATTTT
CDR3: CSATIAGGPADTQYF

J: TRBJ2-3
D: TRBD1
V: TRBV20-1
size: once
DNA: TGCAGTGCAATCCGGGACAGCAGCACAGATACGCAGTATTTT
CDR3: CSAIRDSSTDTQYF

J: TRBJ2-1
D: NA
V: TRBV3-1
size: NA
DNA: TGTGCCAGCAGCCAGCCGGGACGGGACTTAGTATCCAATGAGCAGTTCTTC
CDR3: CASSQPGRDLVSNEQFF

J: TRBJ1-1
D: NA
V: TRBV10-3
size: NA
DNA: TGTGCCATCAGAAAACCGGGGGGGAACACTGAAGCTTTCTTT
CDR3: CAIRKPGGNTEAFF

J: TRBJ1-5
D: NA
V: TRBV6-5
size: few
DNA: TGTGCCAGCAGTTCAGGGGTGGGCAATCAGCCCCAGCATTTT
CDR3: CASSSGVGNQPQHF

J: TRBJ1-6
D: NA
V: TRBV4-1
size: few
DNA: TGCGCCAGCAGCCAAGATTCAGCAGGCAGCTCCTATAATTCACCCCTCCACTTT
CDR3: CASSQDSAGSSYNSPLHF

J: TRBJ1-4
D: NA
V: TRBV4-2
size: NA
DNA: TGTGCCAGCAGCCAAGTGGGATCAACGGGGGTTAATGAAAAACTGTTTTTT
CDR3: CASSQVGSTGVNEKLFF

J: TRBJ2-7
D: TRBD2
V: TRBV12-5
size: NA
DNA: TGTGCTAGTGGTTTGGCTTTTCTCGGACTAGCGTCCTACGAGCAGTACTTC
CDR3: CASGLAFLGLASYEQYF

J: TRBJ2-1
D: NA
V: TRBV12-3/TRBV12-4
size: NA
DNA: TGTGCCAGCAACAGCCGAGAAGGGCTGGTCGCTGAGCAGTTCTTC
CDR3: CASNSREGLVAEQFF

J: TRBJ1-4
D: NA
V: TRBV7-2
size: NA
DNA: TGTGCCAGCAGCTTAGACAGGGTTGTTGGTGAAAAACTGTTTTTT
CDR3: CASSLDRVVGEKLFF

J: TRBJ1-2
D: TRBD1
V: TRBV10-3
size: NA
DNA: TGTGCCATCAGTGACGGGACAGGCGGCTCTGGCCACACCTTC
CDR3: CAISDGTGGSGHTF

J: TRBJ1-4
D: NA
V: TRBV20-1
size: few
DNA: TGCAGTGCTAGTGGTGGCCTGTACCGTGGCGAAAAACTGTTTTTT
CDR3: CSASGGLYRGEKLFF

J: TRBJ2-1
D: NA
V: TRBV6-6
size: NA
DNA: TGTGCCAGCAGTTACGGCCAGATATCCAATGAGCAGTTCTTC
CDR3: CASSYGQISNEQFF

J: TRBJ2-7
D: TRBD1
V: TRBV25-1
size: NA
DNA: TGTGCCAGCAGTGAATATAGTGGGACAGCCTACGAGCAGTACTTC
CDR3: CASSEYSGTAYEQYF

J: TRBJ2-1
D: NA
V: TRBV20-1
size: NA
DNA: TGCAGTATCACAGGGCTAAAATCGACCGCCAGCCCTTACGCCACCTACAATGAGCAGTTCTTC
CDR3: CSITGLKSTASPYATYNEQFF

J: TRBJ1-4
D: NA
V: TRBV6-1
size: NA
DNA: TGTGCCAGCAGACCCCGAGACAGATATAATGAAAAACTGTTTTTT
CDR3: CASRPRDRYNEKLFF

J: TRBJ2-7
D: NA
V: TRBV15
size: NA
DNA: TGTGCCACCAGCAAGGGCTGGGGGGACAGCTCCTACGAGCAGTACTTC
CDR3: CATSKGWGDSSYEQYF

J: TRBJ1-5
D: TRBD1
V: TRBV4-1
size: once
DNA: TGCGCCAGCAGCCAAGTTTCAGGGGGTGATCAGCCCCAGCATTTT
CDR3: CASSQVSGGDQPQHF

J: TRBJ2-5
D: TRBD2
V: TRBV7-2
size: NA
DNA: TGTGCCAGCAGGATGGGGGGGGATGGAGAGACCCAGTACTTC
CDR3: CASRMGGDGETQYF

J: TRBJ2-7
D: NA
V: TRBV27
size: NA
DNA: TGTGCCAGCAGTTTTCAGGACCATGGGGTAACTGAGCAGTACTTC
CDR3: CASSFQDHGVTEQYF

J: TRBJ1-5
D: NA
V: TRBV4-1
size: NA
DNA: TGCGCCAGCAGCCAAATGGAGGGGAATCAGCCCCAGCATTTT
CDR3: CASSQMEGNQPQHF

J: TRBJ2-7
D: TRBD2
V: TRBV7-2
size: NA
DNA: TGTGCCAGCAGCTTAGCGACTAGCGGGAACAACGAGCAGTACTTC
CDR3: CASSLATSGNNEQYF

J: TRBJ2-5
D: NA
V: TRBV3-1
size: many
DNA: TGTGCCAGCAGCCGCCCCGGGGAGACCCAGTACTTC
CDR3: CASSRPGETQYF

J: TRBJ2-7
D: TRBD1
V: TRBV28
size: NA
DNA: TGTGCCAGCGAACGGACAGGGAACCACGAGCAGTACTTC
CDR3: CASERTGNHEQYF

J: TRBJ2-7
D: TRBD2
V: TRBV2
size: few
DNA: TGTGCCAGCAGTGTCTACAGCGGGATCTTTTACGAGCAGTACTTC
CDR3: CASSVYSGIFYEQYF

J: TRBJ2-7
D: NA
V: TRBV2
size: once
DNA: TGTGCCAGCAGTGAAAGCCAATCCTACGAGCAGTACTTC
CDR3: CASSESQSYEQYF

J: TRBJ1-1
D: NA
V: TRBV2
size: NA
DNA: TGTGCCACCCACAGCGATATGAACACTGAAGCTTTCTTT
CDR3: CATHSDMNTEAFF

J: TRBJ2-3
D: TRBD2
V: TRBV7-9
size: few
DNA: TGTGCCAGCAGCAGCGGGGGGGCACTGGATACGCAGTATTTT
CDR3: CASSSGGALDTQYF

J: TRBJ2-3
D: TRBD1
V: TRBV11-2
size: NA
DNA: TGTGCCAGCAGCTCTACCGCCGGGACAGGGGGATCAGATACGCAGTATTTT
CDR3: CASSSTAGTGGSDTQYF

J: TRBJ2-7
D: NA
V: TRBV27
size: few
DNA: TGTGCCAGACCCCCAGGAGACAGGCCACAAACCTACGAGCAGTACTTC
CDR3: CARPPGDRPQTYEQYF

J: TRBJ2-7
D: NA
V: TRBV14
size: NA
DNA: TGTGCCAGCCCCGGACCGACCTACGAGCAGTACTTC
CDR3: CASPGPTYEQYF

J: TRBJ2-2
D: TRBD2
V: TRBV20-1
size: NA
DNA: TGCAGTGCTAGAGATCCCCGGGGTAGCGGGGGTTCCGGGGAGCTGTTTTTT
CDR3: CSARDPRGSGGSGELFF

J: TRBJ2-3
D: NA
V: TRBV5-1
size: once
DNA: TGCGCCAGCAGCCCGGTGGGGGAAAGCACAGAGACGCAGTATTTT
CDR3: CASSPVGESTETQYF

J: TRBJ1-6
D: NA
V: TRBV10-3
size: NA
DNA: TGTGCCATCAGTGAAGGTCCAGACGGGGACCCTGGGAATTCACCCCTCCACTTT
CDR3: CAISEGPDGDPGNSPLHF

J: TRBJ2-5
D: NA
V: TRBV5-1
size: few
DNA: TGCGCCAGCAGTGGGGCAGGGGTAGAGACCCAGTACTTC
CDR3: CASSGAGVETQYF